The clone carrying this T cell receptor (beta chain) was seen just once. The entry originates in a study of T cell changes during pregnancy in multiple sclerosis. The CDR3 consists of 15 residues. In germline, CDR1 is MNHEY, CDR2 SMNVEV (reference sequence). V lost 3 bases and J lost 1, with 7 bases in between. Assay used: immunoSEQ multiplex PCR; TCRdb lists only in-frame clones, some missing. The table records over 55,000 clones, more than 75% of them present only once. The chain employs TRBV27 and TRBJ1-6, with D possibly TRBD1 on 5 matching bases. This clonotype originated in a human donor whose cells served as feeder cells for cultures in a pregnancy study. Specimen: peripheral blood from another person, used as feeder cells. This CDR3 reads CASSFGGSYNSPLHF. DNA of the CDR3: TGTGCCAGCAGTTTCGGGGGGTCCTATAATTCACCCCTCCACTTT.